This T cell receptor (beta chain) appears in the sequencing data of a study of shared clonotypes between healthy human individuals. Positive CCR7 selection of CD45RO-negative cells yielded the naive CD8 cells, and terminally differentiated effector memory CD45RA+ cells were excluded. Clones were sequenced by immunoSEQ multiplex PCR, and TCRdb holds only the in-frame ones, with some missing. The sample includes 660,000 or so clones, 90% to 97% of them seen just once. This clone has a single count. The clonotype comes from a woman aged 25 to 39 in good health. The sequencing input was naive CD8+ T cells sorted from blood.

In nucleotides, the CDR3 is TGTGCCAGCAGTGCCTCGACAGGGTTGGGGACTTTCTTT. It yields the protein CASSASTGLGTFF. The rearrangement links TRBV27 to TRBJ1-1; 7 positions match TRBD1. With V trimmed by 5 bases and J by 12 bases, 12 bases remained unmatched. CDR1 is MNHEY, CDR2 SMNVEV, per germline (reference sequence). The CDR3 is 13 amino acids.